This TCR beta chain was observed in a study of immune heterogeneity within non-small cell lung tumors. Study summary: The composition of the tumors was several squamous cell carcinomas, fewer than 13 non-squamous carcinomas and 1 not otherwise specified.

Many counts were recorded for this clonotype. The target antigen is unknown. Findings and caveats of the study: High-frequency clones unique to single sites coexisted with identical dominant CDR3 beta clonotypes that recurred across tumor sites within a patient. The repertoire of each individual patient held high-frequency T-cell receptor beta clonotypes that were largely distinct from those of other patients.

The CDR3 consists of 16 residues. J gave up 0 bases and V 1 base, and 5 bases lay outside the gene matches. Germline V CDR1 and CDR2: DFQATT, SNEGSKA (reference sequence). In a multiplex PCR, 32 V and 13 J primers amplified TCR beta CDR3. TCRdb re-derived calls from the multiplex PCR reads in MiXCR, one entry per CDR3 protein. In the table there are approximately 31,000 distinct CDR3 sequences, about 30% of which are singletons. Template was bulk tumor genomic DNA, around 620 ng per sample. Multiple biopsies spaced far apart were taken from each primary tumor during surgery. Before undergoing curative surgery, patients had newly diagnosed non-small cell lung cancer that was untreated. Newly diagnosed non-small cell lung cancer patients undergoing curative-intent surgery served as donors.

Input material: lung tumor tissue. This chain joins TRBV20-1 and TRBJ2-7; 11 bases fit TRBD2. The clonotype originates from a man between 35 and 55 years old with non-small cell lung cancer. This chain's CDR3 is CSARGPGTSGSYEQYF. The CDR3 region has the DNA TGCAGTGCTAGAGGACCCGGGACTAGCGGCTCCTACGAGCAGTACTTC.